Detailed here is one TCR beta chain. The source of the sample is a study of blood T cell repertoires in COVID-19. About the research overall: Spain, Italy and the United States supplied samples that represented acute and convalescent COVID-19. The analysed material was cDNA or gDNA that came from T cells, B-cell-depleted T cells, or PBMCs.

Germline V lookup: CDR1 MGHRA, CDR2 YSYEKL. This CDR3 spans 17 amino acids. The V and J ends lost 1 base and 8 bases, in that order; junction bases with no gene match: 11. Some clones are missing from TCRdb's copy, which holds only in-frame ones; the method was immunoSEQ multiplex PCR. The sample consists of about 160,000 clones, 80% to 90% of them appearing once. The sample comprised peripheral blood. The V and J genes are TRBV4-1 and TRBJ2-1, with 10 bases aligning to TRBD2. The clonotype originates from a woman aged 80 or over with acute or convalescent COVID-19. Written as DNA, the CDR3 is TGCGCCAGCAGCCAAGGGGGAGCGGGAGGGCGCTTATATGAGCAGTTCTTC. It translates to CASSQGGAGGRLYEQFF.